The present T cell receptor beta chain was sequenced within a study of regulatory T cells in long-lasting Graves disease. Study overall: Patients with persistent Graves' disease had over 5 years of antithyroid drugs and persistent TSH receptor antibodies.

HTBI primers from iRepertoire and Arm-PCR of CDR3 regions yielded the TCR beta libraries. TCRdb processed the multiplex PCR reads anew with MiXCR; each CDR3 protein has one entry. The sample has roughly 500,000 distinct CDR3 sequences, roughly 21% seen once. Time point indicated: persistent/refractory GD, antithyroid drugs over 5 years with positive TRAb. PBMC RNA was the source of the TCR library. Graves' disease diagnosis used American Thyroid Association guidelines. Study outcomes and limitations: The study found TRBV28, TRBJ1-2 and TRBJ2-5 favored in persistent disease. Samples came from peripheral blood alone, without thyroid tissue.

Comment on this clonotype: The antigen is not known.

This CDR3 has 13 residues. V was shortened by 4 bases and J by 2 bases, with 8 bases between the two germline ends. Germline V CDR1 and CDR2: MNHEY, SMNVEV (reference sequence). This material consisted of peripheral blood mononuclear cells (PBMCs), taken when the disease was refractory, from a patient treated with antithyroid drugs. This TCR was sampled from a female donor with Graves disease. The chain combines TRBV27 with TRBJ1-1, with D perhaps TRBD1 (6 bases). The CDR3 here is CASSCRGNTEAFF. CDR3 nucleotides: TGTGCCAGCAGTTGCAGGGGCAACACTGAAGCTTTCTTT.